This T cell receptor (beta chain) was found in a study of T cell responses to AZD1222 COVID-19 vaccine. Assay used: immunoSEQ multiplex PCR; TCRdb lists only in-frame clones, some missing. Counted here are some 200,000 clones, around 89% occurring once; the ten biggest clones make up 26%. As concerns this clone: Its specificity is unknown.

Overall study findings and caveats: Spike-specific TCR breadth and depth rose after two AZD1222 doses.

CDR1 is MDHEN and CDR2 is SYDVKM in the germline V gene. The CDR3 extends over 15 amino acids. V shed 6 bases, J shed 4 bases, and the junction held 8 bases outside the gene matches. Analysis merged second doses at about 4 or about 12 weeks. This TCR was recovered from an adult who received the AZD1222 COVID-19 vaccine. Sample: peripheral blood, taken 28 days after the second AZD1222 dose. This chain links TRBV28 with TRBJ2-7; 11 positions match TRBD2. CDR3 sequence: CASRGGASGRYEQYF. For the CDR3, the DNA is TGTGCCAGCAGGGGGGGGGCTAGCGGGAGGTACGAGCAGTACTTC.